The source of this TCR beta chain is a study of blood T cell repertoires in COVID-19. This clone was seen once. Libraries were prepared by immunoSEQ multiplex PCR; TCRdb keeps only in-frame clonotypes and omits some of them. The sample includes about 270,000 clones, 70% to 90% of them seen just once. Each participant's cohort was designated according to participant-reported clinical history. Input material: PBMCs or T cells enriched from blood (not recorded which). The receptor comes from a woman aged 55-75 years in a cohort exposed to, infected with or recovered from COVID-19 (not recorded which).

CDR3: CASSAHLYSYEQYF. For the CDR3, the DNA is TGTGCCAGCAGTGCCCACTTATACTCCTACGAGCAGTACTTC. The J gene is TRBJ2-7, the V gene TRBV2; D not certain. Looked up from germline, CDR1 is SNHLY and CDR2 is FYNNEI. The V end lost 4 bases, the J end lost 0 bases, and 10 bases lay between the germline ends. The CDR3 spans 14 residues.